By sample share, the clone carrying this T cell receptor (beta chain) is large. Its target is unknown. The record originates from a study of immune cell composition in non-small cell lung cancer. Overall study context: Most cases were lung adenocarcinoma or squamous cell carcinoma.

Whole-study results and caveats: Lung squamous cell carcinoma tumours had significantly higher top 10 clone scores and productive clonality than lung adenocarcinoma. Tumour TCR-beta clonality was not significantly tied to smoking pack-years.

Using immunoSEQ multiplex PCR, the repertoire was profiled, and TCRdb retains in-frame clones only, with some absent. The profile shows a few thousand clones, approximately 70% of them singletons. CDR3 length: 13 amino acids. After removal of 6 bases from V and 3 bases from J, the junction contained 4 bases not matched to a gene. The germline V gene has CDR1 LNHNV and CDR2 YYDKDF (reference sequence). Sequenced input: lung tumor tissue. The chain combines TRBV15 with TRBJ2-5; 7 nucleotides line up with TRBD2. The clonotype originates from a human donor with non-small cell lung cancer. CDR3 coding DNA: TGTGCCACCAGGGGCGGGAGAGAAGAGACCCAGTACTTC. Translated, it gives CATRGGREETQYF.